Below, 12 T cell receptor beta chains from the same sample are listed, as sequenced in a study of blood T cell repertoires in COVID-19. TCRdb's copy holds only in-frame clones and misses some; the assay was immunoSEQ multiplex PCR. Counted here are about 270,000 clones, roughly 85% occurring once; the ten biggest clones make up approximately 11%. Sequencing used peripheral blood. The receptors come from a woman in her 70s with acute or convalescent COVID-19.

This chain links TRBV7-9 with TRBJ2-3, with TRBD2 identical over 7 bases. The V and J ends lost 5 bases and 4 bases, in that order; junction bases with no gene match: 15. Germline V gene sequence: CDR1 SEHNR, CDR2 FQNEAQ (reference sequence). This CDR3 is 17 amino acids long. The CDR3 coding sequence is TGTGCCAGCAGCCTGGGACCCTACCTGGGGGGGTCAGATACGCAGTATTTT. Translation: CASSLGPYLGGSDTQYF.

This chain uses TRBV18 with TRBJ2-1, with 7 bases matching TRBD2. The CDR3 consists of 15 residues. Germline V gene lookup returns CDR1 KGHSH and CDR2 LQKENI. Trimming removed 3 bases from V and 2 bases from J; junction bases left unmatched: 4. The chain's CDR3 is CASSPERGAYNEQFF. The DNA of the CDR3 is TGTGCCAGCTCACCTGAGCGGGGAGCCTACAATGAGCAGTTCTTC.

V and J are TRBV18 and TRBJ2-1; a weak D match, TRBD1 (5 bases). CDR1 is KGHSH, CDR2 LQKENI, per germline. The length of the CDR3 is 15 residues. With 6 bases removed from V and 4 bases from J, the gap between germline ends came to 16 bases. CDR3 amino acids: CASSPRRRDYNEQFF. For the CDR3, the DNA is TGTGCCAGCTCGCCCAGGCGCAGGGATTACAATGAGCAGTTCTTC.

The chain uses TRBV10-2 and TRBJ2-1; TRBD2 aligns across 8 bases. Germline V gene lookup returns CDR1 WSHSY and CDR2 SAAADI. Losses at the gene ends were 6 bases for V and 10 bases for J; bases not matched to a gene: 8. This CDR3 comprises 13 residues. The CDR3 region is CASRRGVFLEQFF. CDR3 nucleotide sequence: TGCGCCAGCAGGCGGGGGGTTTTTCTAGAGCAGTTCTTC.

The V call is TRBV7-2, the J call TRBJ2-7; D is undetermined. Germline V CDR1 and CDR2: SGHTA, FQGNSA. Trimming shortened V by 5 bases and J by 0 bases, and 11 bases separated the two germline ends. CDR3 length: 14 residues. The CDR3 loop reads CASSDEASSYEQYF. CDR3 nucleotides: TGTGCCAGCAGCGACGAGGCGAGCTCCTACGAGCAGTACTTC. Full variable domain (remainder filled in from reference TRBV7-2 and TRBJ2-7): GAGVSQSPSNKVTEKGKDVELRCDPISGHTALYWYRQSLGQGLEFLIYFQGNSAPDKSGLPSDRFSAERTGGSVSTLTIQRTQQEDSAVYLCASSDEASSYEQYFGPGTRLTVT.

The J gene is TRBJ1-2, the V gene TRBV29-1; maybe TRBD1 (6 bases). V lost 6 bases to trimming and J lost 4 bases, with 24 bases between them. This CDR3 spans 16 amino acids. Germline V lookup: CDR1 SQVTM, CDR2 ANQGSEA. The CDR3 DNA sequence: TGCAGCGTCAAACCCCGGGACGGCCCGACAGGCTATGGCTACACCTTC. It specifies CSVKPRDGPTGYGYTF. The entire variable domain, with the rest obtained from reference TRBV29-1 and TRBJ1-2, is as follows: SAVISQKPSRDICQRGTSLTIQCQVDSQVTMMFWYRQQPGQSLTLIATANQGSEATYESGFVIDKFPISRPNLTFSTLTVSNMSPEDSSIYLCSVKPRDGPTGYGYTFGSGTRLTVV.

The rearrangement joins TRBV19 to TRBJ1-1; tentatively, D is TRBD1 (6 bases). The CDR3 runs 14 residues. V was pared by 7 bases and J by 0 bases, with 12 bases between. Germline assignment: CDR1 LNHDA and CDR2 SQIVND (reference sequence). This CDR3 is CASMGGQLNTEAFF. For the CDR3, the DNA is TGTGCCAGTATGGGCGGACAGCTGAACACTGAAGCTTTCTTT.

The chain has TRBV10-3 and TRBJ1-1; 9 bases are a match to TRBD1. Per germline, CDR1 ENHRY and CDR2 SYGVKD. There are 16 residues in the CDR3. The V gene end was trimmed by 2 bases and the J gene end by 5 bases; junction bases not matched to a gene: 9. CDR3 loop: CAISEIRTGVRTEAFF. The CDR3 DNA sequence: TGTGCCATCAGTGAGATAAGGACAGGGGTAAGAACTGAAGCTTTCTTT.

The chain employs TRBV7-8 and TRBJ1-6; no firm D call. The V and J ends lost 5 bases and 6 bases respectively, with 14 bases between them. CDR1 and CDR2 (germline): SGHVS, FQNEAQ. The CDR3 sequence is 15 residues long. The DNA of the CDR3 is TGTGCCAGCAGCCCCTTAGTTAACCTTAATTCACCCCTCCACTTT. Amino acids: CASSPLVNLNSPLHF.

This clone was observed a single time. The gene calls are TRBV7-2 and TRBJ2-5; D unresolved. Trimming removed 3 bases from V and 4 bases from J, with 3 bases in between. The V gene's germline CDR1 is SGHTA and CDR2 FQGNSA. This CDR3 region has 11 residues. CDR3 in DNA: TGTGCCAGCAGCTTCGGAGAGACCCAGTACTTC. Translated: CASSFGETQYF.

This clone was recorded once. This sequence joins TRBV5-6 and TRBJ1-2, with 7 positions matching TRBD1. From germline, CDR1 is SGHDT and CDR2 YYEEEE. V lost 2 bases to trimming and J lost 12 bases; unmatched junction nucleotides: 7. This CDR3 contains 12 residues. CDR3: CASSLTGVWHTF. The CDR3 DNA reads as TGTGCCAGCAGCTTAACAGGGGTTTGGCACACCTTC. The full variable domain, with the rest looked up from reference TRBV5-6 and TRBJ1-2, is DAGVTQSPTHLIKTRGQQVTLRCSPKSGHDTVSWYQQALGQGPQFIFQYYEEEERQRGNFPDRFSGHQFPNYSSELNVNALLLGDSALYLCASSLTGVWHTFGSGTRLTVV.

The V and J genes are TRBV2 and TRBJ1-1, with 9 bases aligning to TRBD1. The germline V gene encodes CDR1 SNHLY and CDR2 FYNNEI. CDR3 size: 12 residues. V lost 7 bases and J lost 4; bases outside the gene matches: 1. The DNA of the CDR3 is TGTGCCAGCATGGGACAGGGCACTGAAGCTTTCTTT. Amino acid sequence: CASMGQGTEAFF.